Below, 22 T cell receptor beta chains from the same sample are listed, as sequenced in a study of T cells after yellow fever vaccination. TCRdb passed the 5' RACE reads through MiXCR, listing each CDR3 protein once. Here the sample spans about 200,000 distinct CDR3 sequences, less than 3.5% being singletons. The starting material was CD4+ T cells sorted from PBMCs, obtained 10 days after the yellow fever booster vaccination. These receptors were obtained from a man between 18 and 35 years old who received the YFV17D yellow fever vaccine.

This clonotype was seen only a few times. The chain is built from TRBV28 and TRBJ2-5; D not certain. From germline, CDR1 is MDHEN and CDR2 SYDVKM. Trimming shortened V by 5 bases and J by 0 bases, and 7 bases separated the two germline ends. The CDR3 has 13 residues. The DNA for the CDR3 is TGTGCCAGCAGTCCCCACGACCAAGAGACCCAGTACTTC. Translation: CASSPHDQETQYF.

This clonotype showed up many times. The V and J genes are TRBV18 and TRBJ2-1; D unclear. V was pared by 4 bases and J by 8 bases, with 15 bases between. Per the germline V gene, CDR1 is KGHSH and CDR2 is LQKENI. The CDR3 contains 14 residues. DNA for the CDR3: TGTGCCAGCTCACAGGGTCCCGGGTCCCATGAGCAGTTCTTC. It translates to CASSQGPGSHEQFF.

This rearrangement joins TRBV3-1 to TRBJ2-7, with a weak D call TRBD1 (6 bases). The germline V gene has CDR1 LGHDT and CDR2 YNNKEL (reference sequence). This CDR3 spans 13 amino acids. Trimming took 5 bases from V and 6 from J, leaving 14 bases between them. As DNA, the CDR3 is TGTGCCAGCAGCGGACAGTCCCGCGGCGAGCAGTACTTC. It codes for CASSGQSRGEQYF.

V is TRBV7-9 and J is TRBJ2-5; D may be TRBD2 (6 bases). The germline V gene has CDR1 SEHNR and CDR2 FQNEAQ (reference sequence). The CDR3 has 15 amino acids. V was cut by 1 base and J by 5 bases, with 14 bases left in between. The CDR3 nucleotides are TGTGCCAGCAGCTTAGACTACGGGGGTGGCGAGACCCAGTACTTC. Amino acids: CASSLDYGGGETQYF.

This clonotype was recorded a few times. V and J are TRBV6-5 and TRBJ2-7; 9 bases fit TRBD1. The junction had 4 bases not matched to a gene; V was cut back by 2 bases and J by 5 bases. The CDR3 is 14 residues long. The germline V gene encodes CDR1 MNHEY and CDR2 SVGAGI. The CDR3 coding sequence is TGTGCCAGCAGTTACAAGGGACAGGGCCACGAGCAGTACTTC. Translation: CASSYKGQGHEQYF.

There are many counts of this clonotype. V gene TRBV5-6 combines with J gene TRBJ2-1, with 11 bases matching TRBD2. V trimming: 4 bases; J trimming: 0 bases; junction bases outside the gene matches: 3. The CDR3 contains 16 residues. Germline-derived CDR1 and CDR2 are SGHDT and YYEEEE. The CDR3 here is CASSLGLAGSYNEQFF. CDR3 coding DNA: TGTGCCAGCAGCCTAGGACTAGCGGGCTCCTACAATGAGCAGTTCTTC.

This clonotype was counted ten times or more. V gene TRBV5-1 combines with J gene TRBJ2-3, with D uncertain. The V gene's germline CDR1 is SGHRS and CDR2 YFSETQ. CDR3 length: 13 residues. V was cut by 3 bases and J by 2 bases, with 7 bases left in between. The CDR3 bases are TGCGCCAGCAGCTCTTTACACACAGATACGCAGTATTTT. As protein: CASSSLHTDTQYF. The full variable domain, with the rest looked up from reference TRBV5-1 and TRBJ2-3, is KAGVTQTPRYLIKTRGQQVTLSCSPISGHRSVSWYQQTPGQGLQFLFEYFSETQRNKGNFPGRFSGRQFSNSRSEMNVSTLELGDSALYLCASSSLHTDTQYFGPGTRLTVL.

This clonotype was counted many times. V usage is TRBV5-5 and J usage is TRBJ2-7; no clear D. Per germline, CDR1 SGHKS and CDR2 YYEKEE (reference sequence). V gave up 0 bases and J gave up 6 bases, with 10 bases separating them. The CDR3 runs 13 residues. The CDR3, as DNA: TGTGCCAGCAGCTTGGGTTGGGCCGTCGAGCAGTACGTC. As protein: CASSLGWAVEQYV.

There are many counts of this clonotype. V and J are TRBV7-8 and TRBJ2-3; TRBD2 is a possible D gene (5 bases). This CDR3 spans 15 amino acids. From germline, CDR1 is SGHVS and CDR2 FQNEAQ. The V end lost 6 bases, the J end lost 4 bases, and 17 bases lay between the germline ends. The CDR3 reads CASRFRRGVPDTQYF. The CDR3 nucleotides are TGTGCCAGCAGATTCCGACGGGGTGTTCCAGATACGCAGTATTTT.

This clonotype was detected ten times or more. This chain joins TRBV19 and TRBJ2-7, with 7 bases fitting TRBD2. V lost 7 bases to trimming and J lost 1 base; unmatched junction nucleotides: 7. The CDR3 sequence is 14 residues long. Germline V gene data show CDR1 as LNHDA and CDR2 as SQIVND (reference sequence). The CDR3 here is CASKSYGGSYEQYF. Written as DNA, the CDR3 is TGTGCCAGTAAATCCTACGGGGGGTCCTACGAGCAGTACTTC.

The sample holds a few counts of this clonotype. The CDR3 protein is CAWSVEAGETQYF. The CDR3 bases are TGTGCCTGGAGTGTAGAAGCGGGAGAGACCCAGTACTTC. The chain combines TRBV30 with TRBJ2-5, with TRBD2 as a possible D gene (6 bases). The ends were cut back, 0 bases at V and 4 bases at J, with 9 bases in the middle. Germline V gene data show CDR1 as GTSNPN and CDR2 as SVGIG (reference sequence). This CDR3 has 13 residues.

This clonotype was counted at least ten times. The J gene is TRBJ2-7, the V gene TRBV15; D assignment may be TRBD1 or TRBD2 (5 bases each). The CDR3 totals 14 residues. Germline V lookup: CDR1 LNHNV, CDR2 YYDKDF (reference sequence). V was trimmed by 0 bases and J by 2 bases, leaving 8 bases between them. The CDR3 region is CATSRDVGAYEQYV. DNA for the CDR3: TGTGCCACCAGCAGAGATGTGGGGGCCTACGAGCAGTACGTC.

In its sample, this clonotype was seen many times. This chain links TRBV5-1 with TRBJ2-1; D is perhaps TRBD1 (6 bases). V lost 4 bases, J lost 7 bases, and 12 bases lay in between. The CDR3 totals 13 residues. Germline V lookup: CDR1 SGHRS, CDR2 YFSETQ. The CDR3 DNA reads TGCGCCAGCAGCCTAGGACAGCTAAATGAGCAGTTCTTC. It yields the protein CASSLGQLNEQFF.

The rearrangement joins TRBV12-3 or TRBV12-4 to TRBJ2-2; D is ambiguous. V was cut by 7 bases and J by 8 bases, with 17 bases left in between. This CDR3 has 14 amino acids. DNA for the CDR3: TGTGCCAGCACTTTGCATGGCGGTCCGGGGGAGCTGTTTTTT. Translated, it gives CASTLHGGPGELFF.

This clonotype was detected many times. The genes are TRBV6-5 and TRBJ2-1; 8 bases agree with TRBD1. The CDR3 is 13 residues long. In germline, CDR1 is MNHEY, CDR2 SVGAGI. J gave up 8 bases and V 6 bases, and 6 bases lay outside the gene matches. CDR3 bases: TGTGCCAGCAGAAACCCGGACAGGGATGAGCAGTTCTTC. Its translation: CASRNPDRDEQFF.

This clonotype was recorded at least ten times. The CDR3 coding sequence is TGTGCCAGCGGCCAGGGGGAGGGCGAGCAGTACTTC. Protein product: CASGQGEGEQYF. The rearrangement uses TRBV2 and TRBJ2-7; perhaps D is TRBD1 or TRBD2 (7 bases each). CDR3 length: 12 amino acids. V was clipped by 8 bases and J by 6 bases, with 14 bases between them. Germline CDR1 and CDR2: SNHLY and FYNNEI.

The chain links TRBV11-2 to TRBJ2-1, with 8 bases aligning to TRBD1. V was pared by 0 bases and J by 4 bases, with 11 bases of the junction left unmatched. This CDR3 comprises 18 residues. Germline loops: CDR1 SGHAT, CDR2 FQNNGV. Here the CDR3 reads CASSLDFGQGANYNEQFF. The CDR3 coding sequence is TGTGCCAGCAGCTTAGATTTTGGGCAGGGGGCAAATTACAATGAGCAGTTCTTC.

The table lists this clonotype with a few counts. In nucleotides, the CDR3 is TGCGCCAGCAGCGGATTACAGGGGAACACCATATATTTT. Encoded protein: CASSGLQGNTIYF. The V and J genes are TRBV5-1 and TRBJ1-3, with TRBD1 identical over 7 bases. The length of the CDR3 is 13 residues. Unmatched junction bases numbered 5, after V lost 4 bases and J lost 7 bases. CDR1 is SGHRS and CDR2 is YFSETQ in the germline V gene.

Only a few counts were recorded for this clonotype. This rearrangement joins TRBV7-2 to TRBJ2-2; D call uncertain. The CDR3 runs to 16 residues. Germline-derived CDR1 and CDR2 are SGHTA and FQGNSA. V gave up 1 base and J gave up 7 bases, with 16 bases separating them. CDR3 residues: CASSLELRAGGGELFF. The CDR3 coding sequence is TGTGCCAGCAGCTTAGAGCTACGGGCTGGCGGCGGGGAGCTGTTTTTT.

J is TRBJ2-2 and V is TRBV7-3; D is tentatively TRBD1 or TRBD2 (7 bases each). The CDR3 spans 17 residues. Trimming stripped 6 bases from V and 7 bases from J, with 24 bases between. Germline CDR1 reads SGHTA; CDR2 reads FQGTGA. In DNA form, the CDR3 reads TGTGCCAGCAGTTCATCCCCTCAGACAGGGAGGGGCGGGGAGCTGTTTTTT. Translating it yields CASSSSPQTGRGGELFF.

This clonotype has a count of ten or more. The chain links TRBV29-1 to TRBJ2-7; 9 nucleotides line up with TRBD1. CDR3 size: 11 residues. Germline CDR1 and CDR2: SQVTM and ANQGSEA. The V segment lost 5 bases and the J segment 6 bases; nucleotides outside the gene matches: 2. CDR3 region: CSVRGQGEQYV. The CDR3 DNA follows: TGCAGCGTTCGGGGACAGGGCGAGCAGTACGTC.

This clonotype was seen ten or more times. The CDR3 region has the DNA TGTGCCAGCAGCATGTGGGAGGGCGACACTGAAGCTTTCTTT. It translates to CASSMWEGDTEAFF. The chain employs TRBV7-9 and TRBJ1-1; D gene ambiguous. The CDR3 is 14 amino acids. Germline CDR1 and CDR2: SEHNR and FQNEAQ (reference sequence). The V and J ends lost 5 bases and 3 bases respectively, with 13 bases between them. Filled out from reference TRBV7-9 and TRBJ1-1, the complete variable domain reads DTGVSQNPRHKITKRGQNVTFRCDPISEHNRLYWYRQTLGQGPEFLTYFQNEAQLEKSRLLSDRFSAERPKGSFSTLEIQRTEQGDSAMYLCASSMWEGDTEAFFGQGTRLTVV.